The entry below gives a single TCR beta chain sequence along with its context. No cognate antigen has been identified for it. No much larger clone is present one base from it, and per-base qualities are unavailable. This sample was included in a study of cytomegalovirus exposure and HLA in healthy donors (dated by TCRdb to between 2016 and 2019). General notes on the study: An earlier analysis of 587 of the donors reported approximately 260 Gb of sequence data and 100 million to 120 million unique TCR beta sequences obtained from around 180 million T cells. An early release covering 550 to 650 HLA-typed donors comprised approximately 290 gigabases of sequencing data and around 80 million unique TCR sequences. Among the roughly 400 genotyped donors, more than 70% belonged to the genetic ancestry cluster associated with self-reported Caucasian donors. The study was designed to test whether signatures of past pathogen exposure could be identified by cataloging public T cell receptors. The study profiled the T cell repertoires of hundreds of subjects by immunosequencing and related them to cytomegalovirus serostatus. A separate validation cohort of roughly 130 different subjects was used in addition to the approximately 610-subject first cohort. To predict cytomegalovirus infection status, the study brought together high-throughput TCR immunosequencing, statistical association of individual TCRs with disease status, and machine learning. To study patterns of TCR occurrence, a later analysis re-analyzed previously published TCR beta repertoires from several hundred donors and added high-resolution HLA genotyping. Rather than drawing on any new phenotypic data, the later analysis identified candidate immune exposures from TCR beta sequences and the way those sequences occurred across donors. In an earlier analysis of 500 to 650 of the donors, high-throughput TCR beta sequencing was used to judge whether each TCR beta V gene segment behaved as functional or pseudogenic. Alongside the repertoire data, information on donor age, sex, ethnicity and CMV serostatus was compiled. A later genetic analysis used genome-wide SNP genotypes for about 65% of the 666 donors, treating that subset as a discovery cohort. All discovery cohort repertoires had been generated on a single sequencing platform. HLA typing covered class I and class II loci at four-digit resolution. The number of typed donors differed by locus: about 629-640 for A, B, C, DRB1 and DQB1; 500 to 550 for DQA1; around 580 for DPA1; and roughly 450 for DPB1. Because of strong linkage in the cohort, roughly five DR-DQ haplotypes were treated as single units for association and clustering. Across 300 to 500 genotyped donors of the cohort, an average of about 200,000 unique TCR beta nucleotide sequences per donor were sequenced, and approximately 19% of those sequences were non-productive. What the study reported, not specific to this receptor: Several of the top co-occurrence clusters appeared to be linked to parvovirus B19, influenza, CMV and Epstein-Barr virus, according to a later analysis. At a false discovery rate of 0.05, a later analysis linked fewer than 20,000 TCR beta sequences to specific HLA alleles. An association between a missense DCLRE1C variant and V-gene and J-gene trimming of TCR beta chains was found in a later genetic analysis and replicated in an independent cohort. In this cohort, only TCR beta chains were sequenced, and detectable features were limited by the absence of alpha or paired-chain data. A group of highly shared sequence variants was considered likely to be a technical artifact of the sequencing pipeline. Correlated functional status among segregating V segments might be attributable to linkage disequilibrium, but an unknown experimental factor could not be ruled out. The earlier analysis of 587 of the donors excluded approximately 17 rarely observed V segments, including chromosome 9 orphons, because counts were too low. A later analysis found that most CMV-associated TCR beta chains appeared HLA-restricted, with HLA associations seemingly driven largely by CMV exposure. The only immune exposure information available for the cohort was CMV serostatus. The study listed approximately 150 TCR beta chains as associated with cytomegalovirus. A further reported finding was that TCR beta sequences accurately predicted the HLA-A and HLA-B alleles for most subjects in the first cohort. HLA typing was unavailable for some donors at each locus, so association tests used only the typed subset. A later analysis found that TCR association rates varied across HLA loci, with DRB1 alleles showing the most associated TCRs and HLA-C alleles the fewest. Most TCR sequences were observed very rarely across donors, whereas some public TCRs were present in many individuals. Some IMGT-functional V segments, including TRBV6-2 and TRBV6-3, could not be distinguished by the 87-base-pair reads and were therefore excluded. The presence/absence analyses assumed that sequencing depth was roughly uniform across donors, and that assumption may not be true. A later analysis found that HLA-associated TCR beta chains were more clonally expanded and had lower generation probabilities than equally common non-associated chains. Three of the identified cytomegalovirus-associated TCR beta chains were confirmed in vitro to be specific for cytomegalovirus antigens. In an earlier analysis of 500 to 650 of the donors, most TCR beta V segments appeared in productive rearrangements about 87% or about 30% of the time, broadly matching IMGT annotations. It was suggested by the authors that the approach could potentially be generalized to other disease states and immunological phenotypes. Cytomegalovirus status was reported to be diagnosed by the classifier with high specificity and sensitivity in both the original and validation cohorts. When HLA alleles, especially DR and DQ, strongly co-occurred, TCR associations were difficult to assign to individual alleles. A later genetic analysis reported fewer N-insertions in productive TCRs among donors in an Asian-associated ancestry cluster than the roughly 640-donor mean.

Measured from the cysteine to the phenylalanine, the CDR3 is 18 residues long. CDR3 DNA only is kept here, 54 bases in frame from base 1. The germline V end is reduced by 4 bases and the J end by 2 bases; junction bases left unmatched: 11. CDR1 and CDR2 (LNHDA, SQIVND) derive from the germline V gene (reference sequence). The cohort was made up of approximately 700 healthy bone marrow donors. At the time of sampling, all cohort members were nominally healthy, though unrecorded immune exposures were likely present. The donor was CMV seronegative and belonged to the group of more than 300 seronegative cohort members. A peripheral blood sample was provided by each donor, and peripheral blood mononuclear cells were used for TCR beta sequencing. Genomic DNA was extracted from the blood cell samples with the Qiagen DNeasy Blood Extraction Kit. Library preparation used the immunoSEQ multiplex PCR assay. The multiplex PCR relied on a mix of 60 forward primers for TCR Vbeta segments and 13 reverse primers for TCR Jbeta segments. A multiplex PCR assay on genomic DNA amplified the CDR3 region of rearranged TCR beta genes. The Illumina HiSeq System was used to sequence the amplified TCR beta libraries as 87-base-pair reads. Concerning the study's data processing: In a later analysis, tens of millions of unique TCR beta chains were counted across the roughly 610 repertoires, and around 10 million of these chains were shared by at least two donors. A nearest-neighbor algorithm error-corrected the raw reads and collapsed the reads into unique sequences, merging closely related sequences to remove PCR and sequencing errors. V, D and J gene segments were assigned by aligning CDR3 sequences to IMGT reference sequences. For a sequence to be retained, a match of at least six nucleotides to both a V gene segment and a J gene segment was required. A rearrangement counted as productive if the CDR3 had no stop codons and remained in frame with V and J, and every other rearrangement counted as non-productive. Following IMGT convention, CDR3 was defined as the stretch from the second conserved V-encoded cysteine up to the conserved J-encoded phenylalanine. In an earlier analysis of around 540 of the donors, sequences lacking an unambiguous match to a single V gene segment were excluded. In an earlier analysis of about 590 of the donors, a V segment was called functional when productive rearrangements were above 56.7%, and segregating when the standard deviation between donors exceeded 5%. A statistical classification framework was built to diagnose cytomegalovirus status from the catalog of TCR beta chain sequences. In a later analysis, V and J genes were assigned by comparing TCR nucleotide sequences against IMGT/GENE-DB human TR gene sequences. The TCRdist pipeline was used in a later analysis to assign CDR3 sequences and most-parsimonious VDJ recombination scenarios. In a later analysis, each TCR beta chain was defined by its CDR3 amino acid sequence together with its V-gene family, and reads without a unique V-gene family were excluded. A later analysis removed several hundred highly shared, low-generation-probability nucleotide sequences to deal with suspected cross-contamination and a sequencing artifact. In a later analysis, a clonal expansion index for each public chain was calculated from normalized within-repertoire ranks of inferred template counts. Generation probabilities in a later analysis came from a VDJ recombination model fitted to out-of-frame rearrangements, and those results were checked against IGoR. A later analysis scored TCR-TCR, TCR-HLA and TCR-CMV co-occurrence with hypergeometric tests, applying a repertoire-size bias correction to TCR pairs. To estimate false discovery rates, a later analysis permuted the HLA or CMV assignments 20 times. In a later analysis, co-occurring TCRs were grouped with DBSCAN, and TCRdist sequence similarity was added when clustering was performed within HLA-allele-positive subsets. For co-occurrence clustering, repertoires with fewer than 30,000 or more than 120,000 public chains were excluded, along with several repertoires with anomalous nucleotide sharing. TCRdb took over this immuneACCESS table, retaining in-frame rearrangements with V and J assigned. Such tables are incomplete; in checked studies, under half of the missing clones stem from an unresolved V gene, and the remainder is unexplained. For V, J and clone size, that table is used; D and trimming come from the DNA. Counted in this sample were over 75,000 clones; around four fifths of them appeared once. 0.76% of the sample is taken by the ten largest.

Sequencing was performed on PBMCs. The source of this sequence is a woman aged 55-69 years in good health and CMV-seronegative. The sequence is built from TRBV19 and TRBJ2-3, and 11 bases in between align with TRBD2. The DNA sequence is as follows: TGTGCCAGTAGTACAGAACGTCTAGCGGGGGGCAACACAGATACGCAGTATTTT. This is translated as CASSTERLAGGNTDTQYF.